The 20 T cell receptor beta chains listed next were all sequenced from one sample in a study of radiotherapy plus CTLA-4 blockade in lung cancer. The assay was immunoSEQ multiplex PCR, and TCRdb's table has in-frame clones only and misses some. The table has 65,000 to 100,000 clones, over 80% seen once. The source material was peripheral blood, sampled from a patient treated with radiotherapy plus ipilimumab. All receptors derive from a human donor with non-small cell lung cancer who had stable disease on radiotherapy plus ipilimumab.

The CDR3 spells CASSLGLPRDEQYF. CDR3 nucleotides: TGTGCCAGCAGTCTGGGACTTCCTCGGGACGAGCAGTACTTC. The rearrangement joins TRBV27 to TRBJ2-7; weak D call: TRBD2 (6 bases). The V gene lost 5 bases and the J gene lost 5 bases, with 16 bases spanning the gap. CDR1 and CDR2 from the germline V gene are MNHEY and SMNVEV (reference sequence). The CDR3 consists of 14 residues.

The gene calls are TRBV7-2 and TRBJ2-1; D might be TRBD1 (6 bases). The CDR3 sequence is 14 residues long. Germline loops: CDR1 SGHTA, CDR2 FQGNSA. Trimming pared 5 bases from V and 6 bases from J, leaving 14 bases between. The CDR3: CASSLPQGPNEQFF. CDR3 nucleotides: TGTGCCAGCAGCCTACCACAGGGCCCCAATGAGCAGTTCTTC.

This clone appeared a few times. The J gene is TRBJ2-1, the V gene TRBV7-9; 7 bases align to TRBD1. After removal of 2 bases from V and 5 bases from J, the junction contained 6 bases not matched to a gene. The germline CDR1 and CDR2 sequences are SEHNR and FQNEAQ (reference sequence). The CDR3 totals 15 residues. The CDR3 DNA follows: TGTGCCAGCAGCTTAAGACAGGACAGGAACAATGAGCAGTTCTTC. This gives the protein CASSLRQDRNNEQFF.

This clone was counted once. The chain recombines TRBV18 with TRBJ1-5; maybe TRBD1 (6 bases). Germline V gives CDR1 KGHSH, CDR2 LQKENI. The germline V and J ends were trimmed by 1 base and 10 bases, with 20 bases remaining between them. This CDR3 spans 16 amino acids. The CDR3 protein is CASSPLKGGMRGPQHF. The CDR3 DNA reads as TGTGCCAGCTCACCACTCAAAGGGGGAATGAGGGGTCCCCAGCATTTT. Together with reference TRBV18 and TRBJ1-5, the CDR3 gives the full variable domain: NAGVMQNPRHLVRRRGQEARLRCSPMKGHSHVYWYRQLPEEGLKFMVYLQKENIIDESGMPKERFSAEFPKEGPSILRIQQVVRGDSAAYFCASSPLKGGMRGPQHFGDGTRLSIL.

Written as DNA, the CDR3 is TGTGCCAGCAGCTTAGGGACCTCACGGGTCACTGAAGCTTTCTTT. Translation: CASSLGTSRVTEAFF. This rearrangement joins TRBV7-9 to TRBJ1-1; the D is unclear. Germline values: CDR1 SEHNR, CDR2 FQNEAQ (reference sequence). The CDR3 is 15 residues long. Trimming shortened V by 1 base and J by 4 bases, and 13 bases separated the two germline ends.

The chain is built from TRBV28 and TRBJ1-1; D may be TRBD1 (5 bases). Trimming stripped 3 bases from V and 1 base from J, with 9 bases between. CDR1 MDHEN and CDR2 SYDVKM come from the germline V gene. The CDR3 extends over 14 amino acids. The CDR3 here is CASSLRQGNTEAFF. The CDR3 nucleotides read TGTGCCAGCAGTTTGCGTCAGGGGAACACTGAAGCTTTCTTT. The variable domain in full, with the rest retrieved from reference TRBV28 and TRBJ1-1, is DVKVTQSSRYLVKRTGEKVFLECVQDMDHENMFWYRQDPGLGLRLIYFSYDVKMKEKGDIPEGYSVSREKKERFSLILESASTNQTSMYLCASSLRQGNTEAFFGQGTRLTVV.

This sequence joins TRBV11-2 and TRBJ1-1; D unclear. This CDR3 is built from 14 residues. The V end lost 3 bases, the J end lost 6 bases, and 14 bases lay between the germline ends. Germline lookup yields CDR1 SGHAT and CDR2 FQNNGV. The CDR3 DNA sequence: TGTGCCAGCAGCTTGGGGTTACGAGGGCCTGAAGCTTTCTTT. Translated, it gives CASSLGLRGPEAFF.

The gene calls are TRBV18 and TRBJ2-5; possible D gene TRBD2, 7 bases. The germline V gene encodes CDR1 KGHSH and CDR2 LQKENI. The CDR3 is made up of 15 amino acids. Trimming shortened V by 2 bases and J by 2 bases, and 12 bases separated the two germline ends. The DNA for the CDR3 is TGTGCCAGCTCACCAAGGGGGGGTCCACAAGAGACCCAGTACTTC. It yields the protein CASSPRGGPQETQYF.

CDR3 amino acids: CASSLLGGRGPSEAFF. The CDR3 bases are TGCGCCAGCAGCTTGCTAGGCGGCAGGGGGCCTTCTGAAGCTTTCTTT. This chain uses TRBV5-1 with TRBJ1-1; TRBD1 agrees at 8 bases. The germline V gene has CDR1 SGHRS and CDR2 YFSETQ. The CDR3 is 16 residues long. V dropped 1 base and J dropped 6; count of bases not matched to a gene: 11.

The chain links TRBV4-1 to TRBJ2-2; a weak D match, TRBD2 (6 bases). This CDR3 contains 17 residues. Looked up from germline, CDR1 is MGHRA and CDR2 is YSYEKL. Trimming removed 3 bases at V and 0 bases at J, with 14 bases between. CDR3 protein: CASSHPGTYANTGELFF. DNA of the CDR3: TGCGCCAGCAGCCATCCTGGGACTTACGCGAACACCGGGGAGCTGTTTTTT.

This clone was seen a few times. V is TRBV29-1 and J is TRBJ2-2; D is undetermined. The CDR3 contains 13 residues. V lost 3 bases, J lost 1 base, and 6 bases lay in between. Germline CDR1 and CDR2: SQVTM and ANQGSEA. CDR3 in amino acids: CSVDVGNTGELFF. Here the CDR3 DNA reads TGCAGCGTTGATGTAGGGAACACCGGGGAGCTGTTTTTT.

The chain has TRBV18 and TRBJ2-3, with TRBD2 matching over 12 bases. The CDR3 runs to 15 residues. J lost 4 bases, V lost 6 bases, and 5 bases had no gene match. Germline loops: CDR1 KGHSH, CDR2 LQKENI. The CDR3 is CASSPGLAGPDTQYF. The DNA of the CDR3 is TGTGCCAGCTCCCCGGGACTAGCGGGCCCAGATACGCAGTATTTT.

This clone turned up a few times. The rearrangement uses TRBV6-1 and TRBJ1-1, with a tentative D call TRBD1 (6 bases). V was clipped by 7 bases and J by 8 bases, with 20 bases between them. This CDR3 has 14 residues. Germline V CDR1 and CDR2: MNHNS, SASEGT. The chain's CDR3 is CASTRSFGGEEAFF. DNA for the CDR3: TGTGCCAGCACCAGGAGCTTCGGGGGCGAGGAAGCTTTCTTT.

The CDR3 DNA follows: TGTGCCAGTAGTATAGGGACAGTTAATAATGAGCAGTTCTTC. Amino acids: CASSIGTVNNEQFF. The rearrangement joins TRBV19 to TRBJ2-1; possible D gene TRBD1, 6 bases. The V end lost 1 base, the J end lost 7 bases, and 11 bases lay between the germline ends. The CDR3 runs to 14 residues. Germline V lookup: CDR1 LNHDA, CDR2 SQIVND (reference sequence). The variable domain in full, completed from reference TRBV19 and TRBJ2-1, reads DGGITQSPKYLFRKEGQNVTLSCEQNLNHDAMYWYRQDPGQGLRLIYYSQIVNDFQKGDIAEGYSVSREKKESFPLTVTSAQKNPTAFYLCASSIGTVNNEQFFGPGTRLTVL.

V and J are TRBV6-6 and TRBJ2-7; TRBD2 matches 11 bases. The CDR3 is 14 amino acids. The V gene's germline CDR1 is MNHNY and CDR2 SVGAGI (reference sequence). V was clipped by 6 bases and J by 0 bases; unmatched bases: 1. This CDR3 reads CASRLAGASYEQYF. CDR3 bases: TGTGCCAGCAGACTAGCGGGGGCCTCCTACGAGCAGTACTTC.

V gene TRBV9 combines with J gene TRBJ2-3; 7 nucleotides line up with TRBD1. CDR1 and CDR2 (germline): SGDLS, YYNGEE. This CDR3 is 14 amino acids long. V gave up 4 bases and J gave up 2 bases; unmatched junction bases: 4. The CDR3 DNA reads as TGTGCCAGCAGCATCGGGACAGTCACAGATACGCAGTATTTT. This sequence encodes CASSIGTVTDTQYF. Full variable domain (missing parts from reference TRBV9 and TRBJ2-3): DSGVTQTPKHLITATGQRVTLRCSPRSGDLSVYWYQQSLDQGLQFLIQYYNGEERAKGNILERFSAQQFPDLHSELNLSSLELGDSALYFCASSIGTVTDTQYFGPGTRLTVL.

This clone was picked up one time. The chain is built from TRBV29-1 and TRBJ2-4, with D tentatively TRBD2 (6 bases). V was shortened by 3 bases and J by 3 bases, with 15 bases between the two germline ends. Germline CDR1 is SQVTM and CDR2 is ANQGSEA. CDR3 length equals 15 residues. CDR3: CSVEGGGFGKNIQYF. Here the CDR3 DNA reads TGCAGCGTTGAGGGAGGAGGGTTCGGCAAAAACATTCAGTACTTC.

V usage is TRBV7-2 and J usage is TRBJ1-2; D is uncertain. The V end lost 5 bases, the J end lost 4 bases, and 11 bases lay between the germline ends. Germline lookup yields CDR1 SGHTA and CDR2 FQGNSA. The CDR3 extends over 13 amino acids. The CDR3 DNA reads as TGTGCCAGCAGCGAAACCATGAGCTATGGCTACACCTTC. The encoded protein is CASSETMSYGYTF.

This chain links TRBV9 with TRBJ2-7; 8 nucleotides line up with TRBD1. The CDR3 spans 14 residues. CDR1 is SGDLS and CDR2 is YYNGEE in the germline V gene. V dropped 4 bases and J dropped 3; count of bases not matched to a gene: 6. CDR3 protein: CASSPRQGIYEQYF. The CDR3 nucleotides are TGTGCCAGCAGCCCCCGACAGGGGATCTACGAGCAGTACTTC.

This sequence joins TRBV27 and TRBJ1-3; 11 bases are shared with TRBD1. Germline CDR1 and CDR2: MNHEY and SMNVEV (reference sequence). CDR3 length equals 17 residues. Germline trimming cut 2 bases from V and 0 bases from J; bases unmatched to any gene: 3. The CDR3 nucleotides read TGTGCCAGCAGTTTAGTTGGGACAGGGGGCTCTGGAAACACCATATATTTT. Amino acid sequence: CASSLVGTGGSGNTIYF.